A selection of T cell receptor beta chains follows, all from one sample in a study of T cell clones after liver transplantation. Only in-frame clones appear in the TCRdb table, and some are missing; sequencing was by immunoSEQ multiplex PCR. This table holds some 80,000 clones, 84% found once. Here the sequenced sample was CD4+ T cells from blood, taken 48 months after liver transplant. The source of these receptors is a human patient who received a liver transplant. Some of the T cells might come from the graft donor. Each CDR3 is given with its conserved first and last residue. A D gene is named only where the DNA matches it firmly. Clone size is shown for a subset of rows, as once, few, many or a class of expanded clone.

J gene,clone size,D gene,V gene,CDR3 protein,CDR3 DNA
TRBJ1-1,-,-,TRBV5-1,CASSSQENTEAFF,TGCGCCAGCAGCTCGCAGGAGAACACTGAAGCTTTCTTT
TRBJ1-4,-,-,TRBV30,CAWGFGAEKLFF,TGTGCCTGGGGTTTTGGGGCTGAAAAACTGTTTTTT
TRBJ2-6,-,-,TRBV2,CASSYTGPRSGANVLTF,TGTGCCAGCAGCTATACGGGACCCCGATCTGGGGCCAACGTCCTGACTTTC
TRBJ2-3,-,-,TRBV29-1,CSVATGTADTQYF,TGCAGCGTAGCCACCGGGACCGCAGATACGCAGTATTTT
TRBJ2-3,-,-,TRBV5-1,CASSSAGVGTLSQYF,TGCGCCAGCAGCTCCGCCGGGGTCGGGACACTTTCTCAGTATTTT
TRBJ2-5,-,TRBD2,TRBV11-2,CASSLDGGGPKTQYF,TGTGCCAGCAGCTTAGATGGCGGGGGTCCGAAGACCCAGTACTTC
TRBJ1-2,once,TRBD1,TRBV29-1,CSTGQDYGYTF,TGCAGCACCGGACAGGACTATGGCTACACCTTC
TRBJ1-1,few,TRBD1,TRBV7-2,CASSLAGLFVTGRKVEAFF,TGTGCCAGCAGCTTAGCAGGTCTTTTCGTGACAGGGAGGAAGGTTGAAGCTTTCTTT
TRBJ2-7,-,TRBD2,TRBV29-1,CSVRTSVTYEQYF,TGCAGCGTGAGGACTAGCGTTACCTACGAGCAGTACTTC
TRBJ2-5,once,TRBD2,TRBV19,CASSGGAGRHETQYF,TGTGCCAGTAGCGGGGGGGCAGGGAGGCATGAGACCCAGTACTTC
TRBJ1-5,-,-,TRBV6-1,CASSVVWGQGQPQHF,TGTGCCAGCAGTGTCGTTTGGGGGCAGGGGCAGCCCCAGCATTTT
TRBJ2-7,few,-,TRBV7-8,CASSQVHEQYF,TGTGCCAGCAGCCAAGTCCACGAGCAGTACTTC
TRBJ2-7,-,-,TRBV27,CAIRGRQTYEQYF,TGTGCCATACGAGGAAGACAGACCTACGAGCAGTACTTC
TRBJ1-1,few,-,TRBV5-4,CASSLARGMRLNTEAFF,TGTGCCAGCAGCTTGGCCAGGGGAATGCGCCTGAACACTGAAGCTTTCTTT
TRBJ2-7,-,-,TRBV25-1,CASREPGTSGEQYF,TGTGCCAGCAGGGAACCCGGGACTTCCGGCGAGCAGTACTTC
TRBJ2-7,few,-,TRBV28,CASAGTERDYEQYF,TGTGCCAGCGCGGGGACAGAGCGAGACTACGAGCAGTACTTC
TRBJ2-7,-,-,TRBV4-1,CASSQDRTARQYF,TGCGCCAGCAGCCAAGACCGGACGGCGAGGCAGTACTTC
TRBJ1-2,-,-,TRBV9,CASSVQGTGSYGYTF,TGTGCCAGCAGCGTACAGGGGACGGGTTCGTATGGCTACACCTTC